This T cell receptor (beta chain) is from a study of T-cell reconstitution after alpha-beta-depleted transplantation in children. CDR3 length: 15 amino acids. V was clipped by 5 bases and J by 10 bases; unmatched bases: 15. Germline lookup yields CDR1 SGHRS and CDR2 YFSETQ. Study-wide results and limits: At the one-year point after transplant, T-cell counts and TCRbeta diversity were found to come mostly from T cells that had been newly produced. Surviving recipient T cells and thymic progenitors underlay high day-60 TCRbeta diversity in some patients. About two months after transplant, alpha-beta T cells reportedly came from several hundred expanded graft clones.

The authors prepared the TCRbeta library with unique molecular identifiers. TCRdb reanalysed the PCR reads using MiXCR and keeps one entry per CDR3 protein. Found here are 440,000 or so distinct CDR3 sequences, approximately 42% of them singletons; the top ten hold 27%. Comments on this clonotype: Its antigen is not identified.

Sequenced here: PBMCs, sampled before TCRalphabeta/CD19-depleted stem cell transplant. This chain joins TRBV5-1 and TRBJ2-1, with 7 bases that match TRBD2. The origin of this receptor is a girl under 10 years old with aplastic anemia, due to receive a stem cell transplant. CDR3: CASRPGLGVSVEQFF. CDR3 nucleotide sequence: TGCGCCAGCAGGCCAGGACTAGGGGTATCTGTAGAGCAGTTCTTC.